A single sample is the source of the 15 T cell receptor beta chains below, sequenced in a study of blood T cell repertoires in COVID-19. TCRdb keeps only in-frame clones here, not all; method: immunoSEQ multiplex PCR. The sample lists 120,000 to 150,000 clones; about four fifths were seen once. Sequences were obtained from peripheral blood. The receptors stem from a human donor in a cohort sampled during active COVID-19.

The chain has TRBV7-2 and TRBJ1-4; weak D call: TRBD1 (5 bases). Germline loops: CDR1 SGHTA, CDR2 FQGNSA. There are 14 residues in the CDR3. V was cut by 7 bases and J by 8 bases, with 17 bases left in between. In nucleotides, the CDR3 is TGTGCCAGCACCTTGGGCAGGGCCAGGGAAAAACTGTTTTTT. Translating gives CASTLGRAREKLFF.

The V call is TRBV5-4, the J call TRBJ2-7; maybe TRBD1 (5 bases). The CDR3 covers 14 residues. The V end was cut by 0 bases, the J end by 2 bases, with 9 bases between. Germline V gives CDR1 SGHNT, CDR2 YYREEE (reference sequence). The CDR3 nucleotides are TGTGCCAGCAGCTTGGGGGGCAGGACCTACGAGCAGTACTTC. Protein: CASSLGGRTYEQYF.

This sequence joins TRBV28 and TRBJ1-2; D is perhaps TRBD1 (6 bases). Trimming cost V 8 bases and J 2 bases, with 12 bases left between them. This CDR3 comprises 13 residues. Germline V CDR1 and CDR2: MDHEN, SYDVKM. As DNA, the CDR3 is TGTGCCAGCGTCCACGGACAGAACTATGGCTACACCTTC. Translated, it gives CASVHGQNYGYTF.

The chain employs TRBV12-5 and TRBJ1-3; D gene uncertain. Germline-derived CDR1 and CDR2 are LGHNT and FRNRAP. The CDR3 runs to 12 residues. Trimming stripped 0 bases from V and 7 bases from J, with 4 bases between. CDR3 sequence (DNA): TGTGCTAGTGGTTTGGTAACTAACACCATATATTTT. Translation gives CASGLVTNTIYF.

The V call is TRBV5-1, the J call TRBJ2-2, with 8 positions matching TRBD1. V lost 2 bases, J lost 7 bases, and 7 bases stayed unmatched. The length of the CDR3 is 15 residues. Per germline, CDR1 SGHRS and CDR2 YFSETQ. The CDR3, as DNA: TGCGCCAGCAGCTTTAATCAGGGGGCTATCGGGGAGCTGTTTTTT. This translates into CASSFNQGAIGELFF.

The chain couples TRBV7-2 to TRBJ1-1; TRBD1 matches at 9 bases. V was clipped by 4 bases and J by 4 bases; unmatched bases: 19. The CDR3 covers 19 residues. Germline values: CDR1 SGHTA, CDR2 FQGNSA. CDR3 loop: CASSYPNGQGRNVGTEAFF. DNA for the CDR3: TGTGCCAGCAGCTACCCCAACGGACAGGGGAGGAATGTTGGCACTGAAGCTTTCTTT.

CDR3 nucleotide sequence: TGTGCCAGCAGTTCCCCGGGAAGATACGAGCAGTACTTC. Its translation is CASSSPGRYEQYF. The chain recombines TRBV28 with TRBJ2-7, with D possibly matching TRBD2 (5 bases). There are 13 residues in the CDR3. The V and J ends lost 4 bases and 4 bases respectively, with 11 bases between them. Germline V gene lookup returns CDR1 MDHEN and CDR2 SYDVKM. Based on the CDR3 plus reference TRBV28 and TRBJ2-7, the full variable domain is DVKVTQSSRYLVKRTGEKVFLECVQDMDHENMFWYRQDPGLGLRLIYFSYDVKMKEKGDIPEGYSVSREKKERFSLILESASTNQTSMYLCASSSPGRYEQYFGPGTRLTVT.

The chain recombines TRBV6-6 with TRBJ1-6, with a tentative D call TRBD1 (6 bases). The germline V gene has CDR1 MNHNY and CDR2 SVGAGI (reference sequence). CDR3 length: 15 amino acids. Deletions cut 2 bases from V and 5 bases from J, with 10 bases between. The CDR3 protein is CASSYRAGDNSPLHF. The CDR3 nucleotides are TGTGCCAGCAGTTACCGGGCAGGGGATAATTCACCCCTCCACTTT.

This chain connects TRBV2 to TRBJ2-2, with D hard to call. This CDR3 has 14 residues. The V gene lost 7 bases and the J gene lost 1 base, with 10 bases spanning the gap. CDR1 SNHLY and CDR2 FYNNEI come from the germline V gene. CDR3: CASKQILNTGELFF. Here the CDR3 DNA reads TGTGCCAGCAAACAAATCCTGAACACCGGGGAGCTGTTTTTT. The full variable domain, with the rest looked up from reference TRBV2 and TRBJ2-2, is EPEVTQTPSHQVTQMGQEVILRCVPISNHLYFYWYRQILGQKVEFLVSFYNNEISEKSEIFDDQFSVERPDGSNFTLKIRSTKLEDSAMYFCASKQILNTGELFFGEGSRLTVL.

The V call is TRBV19, the J call TRBJ2-5; D call uncertain. V was shortened by 5 bases and J by 5 bases, with 15 bases between the two germline ends. CDR3 length: 14 residues. The germline V gene has CDR1 LNHDA and CDR2 SQIVND (reference sequence). In nucleotides, the CDR3 is TGTGCCAGTAGTTCGTTTGGTCTCGGGGAGACCCAGTACTTC. Its protein product is CASSSFGLGETQYF.

The chain has TRBV10-3 and TRBJ2-5, with a tentative D call TRBD1 (6 bases). The CDR3 is 15 amino acids. Per the germline V gene, CDR1 is ENHRY and CDR2 is SYGVKD. V lost 4 bases and J 1 base, leaving 13 bases between the germline ends. CDR3 sequence (DNA): TGTGCCATCAGTGGCACAGGGTTGCCCCAAGAGACCCAGTACTTC. This sequence encodes CAISGTGLPQETQYF.

This rearrangement joins TRBV3-1 (or the pseudogene TRBV3-2) to TRBJ2-7, with a tentative D call TRBD1 (6 bases). Per germline, CDR1 LGHDT and CDR2 YNNKEL (reference sequence). V shed 0 bases and J shed 3 bases, with 12 bases lying between them. This CDR3 comprises 15 residues. CDR3 sequence: CASSQDQGRGYEQYF. The CDR3 DNA reads as TGTGCCAGCAGCCAAGATCAGGGCAGGGGCTACGAGCAGTACTTC.

The rearrangement links TRBV2 to TRBJ2-1; unclear D gene. With 2 bases removed from V and 5 bases from J, the gap between germline ends came to 7 bases. CDR3 length: 13 residues. Germline values: CDR1 SNHLY, CDR2 FYNNEI. The chain's CDR3 is CASSEHGDNEQFF. The CDR3, as DNA: TGTGCCAGCAGTGAACATGGAGACAATGAGCAGTTCTTC.

The chain links TRBV6-5 to TRBJ2-2; maybe TRBD2 (5 bases). The germline CDR1 and CDR2 sequences are MNHEY and SVGAGI. The CDR3 loop spans 14 amino acids. V gave up 6 bases and J gave up 6 bases, with 14 bases separating them. CDR3: CASRPPRGSGELFF. The CDR3 DNA sequence: TGTGCCAGCAGACCCCCCCGGGGTTCCGGGGAGCTGTTTTTT.

V is TRBV5-1 and J is TRBJ2-5; a possible D gene is TRBD1 (6 bases). Germline V gene data show CDR1 as SGHRS and CDR2 as YFSETQ. V gave up 4 bases and J gave up 7 bases, with 23 bases separating them. CDR3 length equals 16 residues. The CDR3 loop is CASSGAGTRWGRTQYF. The CDR3 region has the DNA TGCGCCAGCAGCGGCGCCGGGACAAGGTGGGGGAGGACCCAGTACTTC.